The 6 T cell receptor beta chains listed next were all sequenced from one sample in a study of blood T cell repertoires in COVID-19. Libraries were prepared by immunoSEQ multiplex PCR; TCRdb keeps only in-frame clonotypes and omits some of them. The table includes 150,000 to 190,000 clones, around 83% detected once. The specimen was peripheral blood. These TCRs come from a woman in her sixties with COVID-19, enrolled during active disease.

The CDR3, as DNA: TGTGCCAGCTCACTGACAGGCTCCTACGAGCAGTACTTC. Translating gives CASSLTGSYEQYF. V gene TRBV18 combines with J gene TRBJ2-7; weak D call: TRBD1 (6 bases). The CDR3 runs to 13 residues. Germline lookup yields CDR1 KGHSH and CDR2 LQKENI. V was shortened by 4 bases and J by 0 bases, with 7 bases between the two germline ends.

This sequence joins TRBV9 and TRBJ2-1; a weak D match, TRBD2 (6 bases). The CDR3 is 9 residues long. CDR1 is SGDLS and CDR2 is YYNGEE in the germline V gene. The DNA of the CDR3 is TGTGCGTGGGACTTTGAGCAGTTCTTC. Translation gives CAWDFEQFF.

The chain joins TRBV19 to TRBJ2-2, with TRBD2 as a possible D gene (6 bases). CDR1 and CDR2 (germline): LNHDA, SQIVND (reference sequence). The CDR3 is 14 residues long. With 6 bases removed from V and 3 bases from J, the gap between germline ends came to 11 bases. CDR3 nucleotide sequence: TGTGCCAGTAGGGGACTTGCGTACACCGGGGAGCTGTTTTTT. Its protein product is CASRGLAYTGELFF.

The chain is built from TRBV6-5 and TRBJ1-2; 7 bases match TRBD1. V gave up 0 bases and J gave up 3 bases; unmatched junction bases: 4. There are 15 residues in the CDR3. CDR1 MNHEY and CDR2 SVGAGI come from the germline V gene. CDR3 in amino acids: CASSYSDRPYYGYTF. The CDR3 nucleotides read TGTGCCAGCAGTTACTCGGACAGGCCTTACTATGGCTACACCTTC.

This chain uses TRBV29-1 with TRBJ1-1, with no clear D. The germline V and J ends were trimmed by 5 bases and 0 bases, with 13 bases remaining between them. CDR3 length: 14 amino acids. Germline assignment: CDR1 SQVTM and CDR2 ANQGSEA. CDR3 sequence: CSVPLTGLNTEAFF. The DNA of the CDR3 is TGCAGCGTTCCCTTGACGGGTTTGAACACTGAAGCTTTCTTT.

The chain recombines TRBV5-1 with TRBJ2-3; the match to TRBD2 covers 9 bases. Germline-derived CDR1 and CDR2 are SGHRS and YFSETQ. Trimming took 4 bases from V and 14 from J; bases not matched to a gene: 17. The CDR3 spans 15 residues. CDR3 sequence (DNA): TGCGCCAGCAGCCACCCACCTCCTCTAGCGGGGCCCTGGTATTTT. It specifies CASSHPPPLAGPWYF.